These T cell receptor beta chains were read from a single sample in a study of shared clonotypes between healthy human individuals. Data came from immunoSEQ multiplex PCR; TCRdb stores just in-frame clones and leaves some out. Of over a million clones listed, 60% to 80% are singletons. Specimen: memory CD4+ T cells sorted from blood. The source of these receptors is a young man in good health. Each CDR3 is given without its conserved first and last residue. Each record gives: J gene, V gene, CDR3 protein.

TRBJ2-2 TRBV19 ASSIGRDWTANTGELF
TRBJ2-7 TRBV18 ASSPIQGYEQY
TRBJ1-1 TRBV27 ASRNAGPTEAF
TRBJ2-4 TRBV28 ASSWGENIQY
TRBJ2-3 TRBV10-1 ASRKGQGRTDTQY
TRBJ2-7 TRBV7-9 ASSLPARTEQY
TRBJ2-2 TRBV6-4 ASKSDRVNTGELF
TRBJ2-7 TRBV10-3 AIRPGGVSYEQY
TRBJ2-2 TRBV6-1 ASGGQGKGGELF
TRBJ2-2 TRBV10-3 ATQGLNTGELF